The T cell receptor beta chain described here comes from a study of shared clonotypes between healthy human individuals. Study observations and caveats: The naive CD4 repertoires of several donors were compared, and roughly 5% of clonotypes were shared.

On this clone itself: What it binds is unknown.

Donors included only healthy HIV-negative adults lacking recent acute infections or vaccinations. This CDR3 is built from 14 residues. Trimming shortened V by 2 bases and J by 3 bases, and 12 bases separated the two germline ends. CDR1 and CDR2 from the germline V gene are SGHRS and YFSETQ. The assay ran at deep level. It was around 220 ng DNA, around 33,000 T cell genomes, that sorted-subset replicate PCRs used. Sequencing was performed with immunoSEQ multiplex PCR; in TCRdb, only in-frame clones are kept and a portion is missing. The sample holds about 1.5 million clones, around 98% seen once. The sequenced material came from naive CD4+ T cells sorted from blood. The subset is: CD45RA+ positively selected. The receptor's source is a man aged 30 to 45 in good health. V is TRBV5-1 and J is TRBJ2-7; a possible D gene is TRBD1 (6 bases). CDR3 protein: CASSLRTDDYEQYF. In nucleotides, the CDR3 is TGCGCCAGCAGCTTAAGGACAGACGACTACGAGCAGTACTTC.